The 20 T cell receptor beta chains below all came from one sample that was sequenced in a study of blood T cell repertoires in COVID-19. Repertoires were generated with immunoSEQ multiplex PCR, while TCRdb's copy carries only in-frame clones and drops some. The table records 55,000 to 65,000 clones, about 90% of them present only once. The source material was peripheral blood. Receptors were obtained from a man between 60 and 75 years old with active or convalescent COVID-19.

This clone was found a few times. The V gene is TRBV19, the J gene TRBJ1-5; D is possibly TRBD1 (5 bases). The ends were cut back, 10 bases at V and 0 bases at J, with 10 bases in the middle. CDR3 length equals 13 residues. CDR1 LNHDA and CDR2 SQIVND come from the germline V gene (reference sequence). Here the CDR3 DNA reads TGTGCCATTGACAGAAATAGCAATCAGCCCCAGCATTTT. This sequence encodes CAIDRNSNQPQHF.

V usage is TRBV6-4 and J usage is TRBJ1-1; 7 bases match TRBD1. Germline CDR1 MRHNA, CDR2 SNTAGT. The V segment lost 6 bases and the J segment 5 bases; nucleotides outside the gene matches: 15. This CDR3 has 16 residues. CDR3 DNA: TGTGCCAGCAGGCCCCGACAGGGATTGAGTGGGACTGAAGCTTTCTTT. Its protein product is CASRPRQGLSGTEAFF.

The chain is built from TRBV7-2 and TRBJ2-7; D possibly corresponds to TRBD1 (5 bases). Between the trimmed V and J ends, which lost 6 bases and 3 bases, there was a span of 15 bases. CDR3 length: 14 residues. Germline assignment: CDR1 SGHTA and CDR2 FQGNSA. The chain's CDR3 is CASRDQGHSYEQYF. The CDR3 region has the DNA TGTGCCAGCAGGGATCAGGGCCACAGCTACGAGCAGTACTTC. The full variable domain, with the rest looked up from reference TRBV7-2 and TRBJ2-7, is GAGVSQSPSNKVTEKGKDVELRCDPISGHTALYWYRQSLGQGLEFLIYFQGNSAPDKSGLPSDRFSAERTGGSVSTLTIQRTQQEDSAVYLCASRDQGHSYEQYFGPGTRLTVT.

This sequence joins TRBV7-3 and TRBJ2-5; D may be TRBD1 (5 bases). Trimming cost V 5 bases and J 3 bases, with 13 bases left between them. This CDR3 has 14 residues. Germline V lookup: CDR1 SGHTA, CDR2 FQGTGA. The CDR3 DNA reads as TGTGCCAGCAGCCCCCCCGGCAGGGAAGAGACCCAGTACTTC. This gives the protein CASSPPGREETQYF.

With regard to this clone: Other DNA variants within this sample encode the same CDR3. The V and J genes are TRBV7-8 and TRBJ2-5; D is possibly TRBD2 (5 bases). Germline CDR1 reads SGHVS; CDR2 reads FQNEAQ. The CDR3 runs 11 residues. V was clipped by 5 bases and J by 5 bases, with 6 bases between them. CDR3 bases: TGTGCCAGCAGCCCGGGGGAGACCCAGTACTTC. Its protein is CASSPGETQYF.

The rearrangement links TRBV7-3 to TRBJ1-6; maybe TRBD1 (6 bases). The V gene lost 4 bases and the J gene lost 8 bases, with 9 bases spanning the gap. The CDR3 extends over 13 amino acids. Germline CDR1 SGHTA, CDR2 FQGTGA. The CDR3, as DNA: TGTGCCAGCAGCTCCTACAGGGATTCACCCCTCCACTTT. Protein sequence: CASSSYRDSPLHF.

The chain links TRBV10-3 to TRBJ1-6, with 11 bases that match TRBD1. Germline-derived CDR1 and CDR2 are ENHRY and SYGVKD. There are 16 residues in the CDR3. The trim removed 0 bases at V and 8 bases at J, leaving 3 bases unmatched. CDR3 amino acids: CAISESMGQGDSPLHF. The CDR3 DNA is TGTGCCATCAGTGAGTCTATGGGACAGGGGGATTCACCCCTCCACTTT.

This sequence joins TRBV19 and TRBJ1-5; 8 nucleotides match TRBD1. The ends lost 6 bases at V and 4 bases at J; junction bases unmatched: 5. Germline V gene lookup returns CDR1 LNHDA and CDR2 SQIVND (reference sequence). This CDR3 contains 14 residues. In DNA form, the CDR3 reads TGTGCCAGTAGGAACAGGGGGGGAAATCAGCCCCAGCATTTT. Protein sequence: CASRNRGGNQPQHF.

CDR3 region: CASGWPPVIDTQYF. CDR3 in DNA: TGTGCTAGTGGTTGGCCCCCCGTTATAGATACGCAGTATTTT. The rearrangement links TRBV12-5 to TRBJ2-3; no definite D call. CDR1 and CDR2 from the germline V gene are LGHNT and FRNRAP. V lost 4 bases and J lost 5, with 13 bases in between. The CDR3 extends over 14 amino acids. Drawing the rest from reference TRBV12-5 and TRBJ2-3, the complete variable domain is DARVTQTPRHKVTEMGQEVTMRCQPILGHNTVFWYRQTMMQGLELLAYFRNRAPLDDSGMPKDRFSAEMPDATLATLKIQPSEPRDSAVYFCASGWPPVIDTQYFGPGTRLTVL.

The CDR3 is CASSLEVAGDATQYF. In DNA form, the CDR3 reads TGCGCCAGCAGCTTGGAGGTAGCGGGAGACGCGACCCAGTACTTC. The V gene is TRBV5-1, the J gene TRBJ2-5; TRBD2 matches at 9 bases. Per germline, CDR1 SGHRS and CDR2 YFSETQ. V trimming: 0 bases; J trimming: 7 bases; junction bases outside the gene matches: 7. The CDR3 has 15 amino acids.

This clone was seen a single time. The gene calls are TRBV5-8 and TRBJ2-1; D possibly corresponds to TRBD2 (6 bases). V gave up 1 base and J gave up 4 bases, with 12 bases separating them. There are 15 residues in the CDR3. Per germline, CDR1 SGHTS and CDR2 YDEGEE. CDR3 in DNA: TGTGCCAGCAGCTTGTCCGGCGGGGCGTACAATGAGCAGTTCTTC. Translated: CASSLSGGAYNEQFF.

This sequence joins TRBV5-5 and TRBJ1-1, with a possible D match to TRBD1 (5 bases). Looked up from germline, CDR1 is SGHKS and CDR2 is YYEKEE (reference sequence). Deletions cut 1 base from V and 6 bases from J, with 16 bases between. The length of the CDR3 is 15 residues. CDR3 coding DNA: TGTGCCAGCAGCTTGTACGGAGGGGATATCGCTGAAGCTTTCTTT. As protein: CASSLYGGDIAEAFF.

The chain has TRBV12-3 or TRBV12-4 and TRBJ1-1; D is ambiguous. CDR3 length equals 12 residues. Trimming pared 2 bases from V and 10 bases from J, leaving 11 bases between. CDR3 sequence (DNA): TGTGCCAGCAGTTTATTCGCAGCGGGAGCTTTCTTT. It is translated as CASSLFAAGAFF.

This chain joins TRBV11-2 and TRBJ1-1; D not certain. V was shortened by 0 bases and J by 8 bases, with 7 bases between the two germline ends. The CDR3 has 12 amino acids. CDR1 SGHAT and CDR2 FQNNGV come from the germline V gene. The chain's CDR3 is CASSLDRFEAFF. The DNA of the CDR3 is TGTGCCAGCAGCTTAGATCGGTTCGAAGCTTTCTTT. The full variable domain, its missing parts supplied by reference TRBV11-2 and TRBJ1-1, is EAGVAQSPRYKIIEKRQSVAFWCNPISGHATLYWYQQILGQGPKLLIQFQNNGVVDDSQLPKDRFSAERLKGVDSTLKIQPAKLEDSAVYLCASSLDRFEAFFGQGTRLTVV.

The chain uses TRBV9 and TRBJ1-1; the match to TRBD1 covers 8 bases. The germline V gene has CDR1 SGDLS and CDR2 YYNGEE. This CDR3 region has 13 residues. The trim removed 0 bases at V and 8 bases at J, leaving 3 bases unmatched. The CDR3 region is CASSVATGGEAFF. CDR3 nucleotides: TGTGCCAGCAGCGTAGCTACAGGGGGGGAAGCTTTCTTT.

The gene calls are TRBV6-6 and TRBJ2-3; possibly TRBD1 for D (5 bases). The CDR3 has 15 amino acids. Germline V CDR1 and CDR2: MNHNY, SVGAGI (reference sequence). V lost 0 bases to trimming and J lost 4 bases, with 11 bases between them. Written as DNA, the CDR3 is TGTGCCAGCAGTTACTCCCAGGGTCGGGCAGATACGCAGTATTTT. Its translation is CASSYSQGRADTQYF.

This chain uses TRBV10-3 with TRBJ2-7; 11 bases agree with TRBD1. In germline, CDR1 is ENHRY, CDR2 SYGVKD. V dropped 4 bases and J dropped 4; count of bases not matched to a gene: 6. This CDR3 comprises 15 residues. Here the CDR3 reads CAISARGQGEYEQYF. CDR3 nucleotide sequence: TGTGCCATCAGTGCCCGGGGACAGGGGGAGTACGAGCAGTACTTC.

The chain recombines TRBV5-1 with TRBJ2-1, with D perhaps matching TRBD2 (5 bases). The germline gives CDR1 SGHRS, CDR2 YFSETQ. The V end lost 0 bases, the J end lost 4 bases, and 14 bases lay between the germline ends. CDR3 length: 16 residues. CDR3 in amino acids: CASSLGGLRVYNEQFF. In DNA form, the CDR3 reads TGCGCCAGCAGCTTGGGAGGACTTAGGGTATACAATGAGCAGTTCTTC. The full variable domain, with the rest looked up from reference TRBV5-1 and TRBJ2-1, is KAGVTQTPRYLIKTRGQQVTLSCSPISGHRSVSWYQQTPGQGLQFLFEYFSETQRNKGNFPGRFSGRQFSNSRSEMNVSTLELGDSALYLCASSLGGLRVYNEQFFGPGTRLTVL.

The chain uses TRBV14 and TRBJ2-4, with D possibly TRBD2 on 6 matching bases. Germline V gene lookup returns CDR1 SGHDN and CDR2 FVKESK. Trimming took off 3 bases at V and 7 bases at J, with 10 bases between the two ends. The CDR3 is made up of 13 amino acids. This CDR3 reads CASSHGTQNIQYF. The CDR3, as DNA: TGTGCCAGCAGCCACGGGACTCAGAACATTCAGTACTTC.

The chain is built from TRBV5-4 and TRBJ2-1; D call uncertain. Germline CDR1 reads SGHNT; CDR2 reads YYREEE (reference sequence). This CDR3 region has 12 residues. V gave up 0 bases and J gave up 8 bases, with 6 bases separating them. CDR3 DNA sequence: TGTGCCAGCAGCTTGGCCGGAGATGAGCAGTTCTTC. The encoded protein is CASSLAGDEQFF. Full variable domain (outside the CDR3, taken from reference TRBV5-4 and TRBJ2-1): ETGVTQSPTHLIKTRGQQVTLRCSSQSGHNTVSWYQQALGQGPQFIFQYYREEENGRGNFPPRFSGLQFPNYSSELNVNALELDDSALYLCASSLAGDEQFFGPGTRLTVL.